The 20 T cell receptor beta chains reported below all come from one sample, sequenced in a study of blood T cell repertoires in COVID-19. Method: immunoSEQ multiplex PCR; TCRdb's copy keeps in-frame clones and lacks some. The data hold about 350,000 clones, with roughly 90% observed a single time. Sequences were obtained from PBMCs or T cells enriched from blood (not recorded which). The receptors were gathered from a woman in her 30s who had been exposed to COVID-19.

About this clone: Other DNA sequences from this sample encode an identical CDR3 as well. The chain carries TRBV19 and TRBJ2-2; 13 bases match TRBD2. Germline CDR1 and CDR2: LNHDA and SQIVND (reference sequence). This CDR3 has 15 amino acids. V lost 6 bases to trimming and J lost 2 bases; unmatched junction nucleotides: 0. The CDR3 DNA follows: TGTGCCAGTAGGGGACTAGCGGGAAACACCGGGGAGCTGTTTTTT. Residues: CASRGLAGNTGELFF.

Note on this clone: Other DNA sequences of this sample code for an identical CDR3. This rearrangement joins TRBV5-1 to TRBJ1-1; 8 bases line up with TRBD1. Per germline, CDR1 SGHRS and CDR2 YFSETQ. J lost 4 bases, V lost 5 bases, and 4 bases had no gene match. The CDR3 totals 13 residues. The CDR3, as DNA: TGCGCCAGCAGTGGAACAGGGGGCACTGAAGCTTTCTTT. Its protein product is CASSGTGGTEAFF.

The V call is TRBV4-1, the J call TRBJ1-2; D unclear. The CDR3 runs 15 residues. V lost 0 bases and J 6 bases, leaving 14 bases between the germline ends. The germline gives CDR1 MGHRA, CDR2 YSYEKL. DNA for the CDR3: TGCGCCAGCAGCCAAGACCCCCGGCCGGAGGATGGCTACACCTTC. It specifies CASSQDPRPEDGYTF.

The chain recombines TRBV6-1 with TRBJ1-2, with a tentative D call TRBD1 (6 bases). The length of the CDR3 is 14 residues. Germline lookup yields CDR1 MNHNS and CDR2 SASEGT. The germline V and J ends were trimmed by 1 base and 4 bases, with 10 bases remaining between them. The CDR3: CASSEGGLLYGYTF. CDR3 DNA: TGTGCCAGCAGTGAAGGGGGGCTCCTCTATGGCTACACCTTC.

The rearrangement joins TRBV7-9 to TRBJ2-1, with 7 bases aligning to TRBD2. The trim removed 1 base at V and 2 bases at J, leaving 5 bases unmatched. This CDR3 is built from 16 residues. CDR1 is SEHNR and CDR2 is FQNEAQ in the germline V gene (reference sequence). CDR3 loop: CASSLVGDYPYNEQFF. CDR3 sequence (DNA): TGTGCCAGCAGCTTAGTTGGGGACTACCCCTACAATGAGCAGTTCTTC. Using reference TRBV7-9 and TRBJ2-1 for the parts outside the CDR3, the full variable domain is DTGVSQNPRHKITKRGQNVTFRCDPISEHNRLYWYRQTLGQGPEFLTYFQNEAQLEKSRLLSDRFSAERPKGSFSTLEIQRTEQGDSAMYLCASSLVGDYPYNEQFFGPGTRLTVL.

The V and J genes are TRBV7-3 and TRBJ2-1; 8 positions match TRBD2. V lost 0 bases and J lost 9; bases outside the gene matches: 7. The CDR3 is made up of 15 amino acids. Per the germline V gene, CDR1 is SGHTA and CDR2 is FQGTGA. The CDR3 DNA is TGTGCCAGCAGCTTAACCCCGCGGGAGGAGGCTGAGCAGTTCTTC. This translates into CASSLTPREEAEQFF.

The genes are TRBV7-9 and TRBJ2-5; D might be TRBD1 (6 bases). The germline gives CDR1 SEHNR, CDR2 FQNEAQ (reference sequence). Trimming took off 7 bases at V and 3 bases at J, with 18 bases between the two ends. CDR3 length equals 15 residues. This CDR3 is CASTQPGTTEETQYF. CDR3 DNA sequence: TGTGCCAGCACCCAACCCGGGACAACTGAAGAGACCCAGTACTTC.

The chain combines TRBV11-2 with TRBJ1-5; 9 nucleotides line up with TRBD1. V dropped 5 bases and J dropped 5; count of bases not matched to a gene: 7. Germline V gives CDR1 SGHAT, CDR2 FQNNGV. The CDR3 loop spans 15 amino acids. CDR3 nucleotide sequence: TGTGCCAGCAGCCTAGGGGACAGGGATGATCAGCCCCAGCATTTT. As protein: CASSLGDRDDQPQHF.

The chain combines TRBV28 with TRBJ1-1, with D perhaps matching TRBD1 (5 bases). The CDR3 sequence is 13 residues long. The germline V and J ends were trimmed by 6 bases and 2 bases, with 10 bases remaining between them. The V gene's germline CDR1 is MDHEN and CDR2 SYDVKM. The CDR3 spells CASRAQDNTEAFF. The CDR3 coding sequence is TGTGCCAGCAGAGCACAGGATAACACTGAAGCTTTCTTT.

J is TRBJ2-5 and V is TRBV5-4; TRBD2 matches 10 bases. Germline CDR1 is SGHNT and CDR2 is YYREEE (reference sequence). Germline trimming cut 0 bases from V and 0 bases from J; bases unmatched to any gene: 8. This CDR3 has 18 amino acids. The CDR3, as DNA: TGTGCCAGCAGCTTGGCTTTTAAGCGGGAGGGCCACCAAGAGACCCAGTACTTC. Translating it yields CASSLAFKREGHQETQYF.

The rearrangement joins TRBV10-3 to TRBJ2-1, with a possible D match to TRBD2 (6 bases). V was shortened by 4 bases and J by 7 bases, with 8 bases between the two germline ends. Germline-derived CDR1 and CDR2 are ENHRY and SYGVKD. The CDR3 runs 12 residues. In DNA form, the CDR3 reads TGTGCCATCAGTGTGGAGGGAAATGAGCAGTTCTTC. It is translated as CAISVEGNEQFF.

The chain uses TRBV9 and TRBJ2-3; D ambiguous. Germline V lookup: CDR1 SGDLS, CDR2 YYNGEE. V lost 3 bases, J lost 6 bases, and 8 bases lay in between. This CDR3 has 12 amino acids. CDR3: CASSGASDTQYF. Here the CDR3 DNA reads TGTGCCAGCAGCGGAGCTTCGGATACGCAGTATTTT.

This chain uses TRBV27 with TRBJ2-7; 13 positions match TRBD2. The CDR3 has 17 residues. CDR1 and CDR2 from the germline V gene are MNHEY and SMNVEV (reference sequence). With 5 bases clipped from V and 0 bases from J, the junction kept 7 bases outside the gene matches. The CDR3 DNA is TGTGCCAGCAGTCGCCACTGGACTAGCGGGGGCTCCTACGAGCAGTACTTC. Translated: CASSRHWTSGGSYEQYF.

This chain uses TRBV3-1 (or the pseudogene TRBV3-2) with TRBJ2-1; D not resolved. The V and J ends lost 1 base and 4 bases respectively, with 5 bases between them. Germline loops: CDR1 LGHDT, CDR2 YNNKEL (reference sequence). This CDR3 is built from 13 residues. CDR3 protein: CASSQARYNEQFF. CDR3 nucleotide sequence: TGTGCCAGCAGCCAAGCCCGGTACAATGAGCAGTTCTTC.

The V gene is TRBV6-2 or TRBV6-3, the J gene TRBJ2-1, with 9 bases fitting TRBD1. The CDR3 contains 14 residues. The germline V gene has CDR1 MNHEY and CDR2 SVGEGT. The ends lost 5 bases at V and 10 bases at J; junction bases unmatched: 9. The CDR3 sequence: CASSRGTGSTEQFF. The CDR3 coding sequence is TGTGCCAGCAGTCGCGGGACAGGGTCTACCGAGCAGTTCTTC.

The chain carries TRBV27 and TRBJ2-1; 15 bases align to TRBD2. The V gene end was trimmed by 5 bases and the J gene end by 9 bases; junction bases not matched to a gene: 5. Germline lookup yields CDR1 MNHEY and CDR2 SMNVEV (reference sequence). This CDR3 spans 15 amino acids. CDR3 DNA sequence: TGTGCCAGCAGTCCCGGACTAGCGGGAGGGGGTGAGCAGTTCTTC. Encoded protein: CASSPGLAGGGEQFF.

This sequence joins TRBV5-1 and TRBJ1-5, with TRBD1 matching over 8 bases. V was pared by 8 bases and J by 6 bases, with 10 bases of the junction left unmatched. Germline CDR1 and CDR2: SGHRS and YFSETQ. This CDR3 is built from 14 residues. CDR3 coding DNA: TGCGCCAGTACATACGGACAGGGCGGTCAGCCCCAGCATTTT. It translates to CASTYGQGGQPQHF.

The rearrangement uses TRBV12-3 or TRBV12-4 and TRBJ1-1, with 10 bases that match TRBD1. V lost 3 bases, J lost 5 bases, and 0 bases stayed unmatched. The CDR3 loop spans 13 amino acids. The CDR3 DNA reads as TGTGCCAGCAGTTTGGGACAGGGGACTGAAGCTTTCTTT. Protein: CASSLGQGTEAFF.

The chain combines TRBV4-1 with TRBJ1-4; 7 nucleotides agree with TRBD1. This CDR3 is 17 amino acids long. Germline V lookup: CDR1 MGHRA, CDR2 YSYEKL. V trimming: 4 bases; J trimming: 3 bases; junction bases outside the gene matches: 11. The CDR3 nucleotides read TGCGCCAGCAGCCCGTTCGGGACAGCAACCCCTAATGAAAAACTGTTTTTT. Protein: CASSPFGTATPNEKLFF.

This clone came up once. The chain employs TRBV18 and TRBJ2-7, with 7 positions matching TRBD1. Germline-derived CDR1 and CDR2 are KGHSH and LQKENI. CDR3 size: 15 residues. After removal of 3 bases from V and 0 bases from J, the junction contained 5 bases not matched to a gene. CDR3 amino acids: CASSPDRTNSYEQYF. Here the CDR3 DNA reads TGTGCCAGCTCACCGGACAGGACAAACTCCTACGAGCAGTACTTC.